This TCR beta chain was sequenced during a study of blood T cell repertoires in COVID-19. The germline V gene has CDR1 SNHLY and CDR2 FYNNEI. CDR3 length: 11 amino acids. V was clipped by 7 bases and J by 5 bases, with 7 bases between them. The Seattle patients joined while their infection was active and were tracked longitudinally afterward. Repertoires were generated with immunoSEQ multiplex PCR, while TCRdb's copy carries only in-frame clones and drops some. The repertoire holds 250,000 to 400,000 clones, with 90% as singletons. This clone was observed a single time. This sequence was found in a woman aged 25 to 45 with COVID-19, enrolled during active disease. The specimen sequenced was peripheral blood. The chain employs TRBV2 and TRBJ2-3; D unclear. CDR3 nucleotides: TGTGCCAGCACCACCAGAGATACGCAGTATTTT. Protein: CASTTRDTQYF.